A selection of T cell receptor beta chains follows, all from one sample in a study of human T cells and chemical hapten exposure. TCRdb re-called the RACE reads through MiXCR, storing one row per CDR3 protein. In the table there are around 190,000 distinct CDR3 sequences, more than 20% of which are singletons. Sequences were derived from whole blood, sampled in connection with sensitization to the hapten diphenylcyclopropenone (DPC). These receptors all stem from a woman aged 45-65 years with alopecia areata. Some clones in this sample may be carry-over from other donors' samples. Each CDR3 is given with its conserved first and last residue. The order of the fields is J gene, D gene, V gene, clone size, CDR3 DNA, CDR3 protein. The D gene is left open where the match is weak. Rows may omit the clone size; those that give it use once, few, many or a size class.

>TRBJ1-3|NA|TRBV12-3/TRBV12-4|once
TGTGCCAGCAGTTTACGGGGGGCCGATAGCCTCTCTGGAAACACCATATATTTT
CASSLRGADSLSGNTIYF
>TRBJ2-2|TRBD1|TRBV29-1|few
TGCAGCGTTCGACAGGGGGCGACGAACACCGGGGAGCTGTTTTTT
CSVRQGATNTGELFF
>TRBJ1-1|TRBD1|TRBV2|few
TGTGCCGTCGTACAGGGGAGGACGAACACTGAAGCTTTCTTT
CAVVQGRTNTEAFF
>TRBJ2-5|NA|TRBV10-3|few
TGTGCCACCCTGTCTGGAGGGGGTGGAGAGACCCAGTACTTC
CATLSGGGGETQYF
>TRBJ2-2|NA|TRBV19|NA
TGTGCCAGTAGTACGACAGGTACCGGGGAGCTGTTTTTT
CASSTTGTGELFF
>TRBJ2-2|TRBD1|TRBV11-3|few
TGTGCCAGCAGCTTAGTGGGACAGGGGAACACCGGGGAGCTGTTTTTT
CASSLVGQGNTGELFF
>TRBJ2-5|NA|TRBV29-1|few
TGCAGCGTTGGGGGCCTCCAAGAGACCCAGTACTTC
CSVGGLQETQYF
>TRBJ2-1|TRBD2|TRBV4-1|few
TGCGCCAGCAGCCAGAGGCGGGAGGGGGTGGATGAGCAGTTCTTC
CASSQRREGVDEQFF
>TRBJ2-5|NA|TRBV7-9|few
TGTGCCAGCGGCCAGGCGGAGACCCAGTACTTC
CASGQAETQYF
>TRBJ1-2|TRBD1|TRBV29-1|few
TGCAGCGTGGGGGACAGGGGAGACACCTTC
CSVGDRGDTF
>TRBJ2-7|NA|TRBV5-1|few
TGCGCCAGCAGCTTGGTTGGCAGCTCCTACGAGCAGTACTTC
CASSLVGSSYEQYF
>TRBJ2-2|NA|TRBV4-2|NA
TGTGCCAGCAGCCAAGAGCTACTGGTACGAGCGGCGAACACCGGGGAGCTGTTTTTT
CASSQELLVRAANTGELFF
>TRBJ2-1|NA|TRBV29-1|NA
TGCAGCGTTGTACCCGGACGGCCTGGCAATGAGCAGTTCTTC
CSVVPGRPGNEQFF
>TRBJ2-3|TRBD2|TRBV6-2/TRBV6-3|few
TGTGCCAGCAGTTACTCGGGACTAGCGGGAGGTCCGGATACGCAGTATTTT
CASSYSGLAGGPDTQYF
>TRBJ1-1|NA|TRBV6-2/TRBV6-3|few
TGTGCCAGCAGTCTAAGACACGAGAACACTGAAGCTTTCTTT
CASSLRHENTEAFF
>TRBJ2-1|TRBD1|TRBV5-8|NA
TGTGCCAGCAGCACCGGGACAGCCTCCGATGTTTACAATGAGCAGTTCTTC
CASSTGTASDVYNEQFF
>TRBJ2-1|TRBD2|TRBV20-1|NA
TGCAGTGCTAGAGAGGCCCGACCGGGACTAGCGGGAGTAGGCTCCTACAATGAGCAGTTCTTC
CSAREARPGLAGVGSYNEQFF
>TRBJ2-1|NA|TRBV6-1|NA
TGTGCCAGCAGCGGGGAGTTCTACAATGAGCAGTTCTTC
CASSGEFYNEQFF
>TRBJ2-7|TRBD1|TRBV7-3|few
TGTGCCAGCAGCCCTGCCGGGACAGGGTCCTACGAGCAGTACTTC
CASSPAGTGSYEQYF
>TRBJ2-1|NA|TRBV11-2|NA
TGTGCCAGCAGCTTAAGGACGGGAGTAAGTCCCAATGAGCAGTTCTTC
CASSLRTGVSPNEQFF
>TRBJ2-1|NA|TRBV6-5|few
TGTGCCAGCAGCCGAGGACTATTAGTGAAGTACAATGAGCAGTTCTTC
CASSRGLLVKYNEQFF
>TRBJ1-4|NA|TRBV2|NA
TGTGCCAGCAGTAACCGGCGAGGACTGTTTTTT
CASSNRRGLFF
>TRBJ2-7|TRBD1|TRBV11-2|few
TGTGCCAGCAGCCCTTTGACAGGGAAGTACGAGCAGTACTTC
CASSPLTGKYEQYF
>TRBJ1-4|TRBD1|TRBV29-1|few
TGCAGCGTTCGCGGGACAGGGGGCACTAATGAAAAACTGTTTTTT
CSVRGTGGTNEKLFF
>TRBJ2-1|NA|TRBV5-4|many
TGTGCCAGCAGCCGGGAGTACGGGAGAAGGGGAAATGAGCAGTTCTTC
CASSREYGRRGNEQFF
>TRBJ1-1|TRBD1|TRBV7-9|NA
TGTGCCAGCAGCCCTCCTATTAGGGACAGGCCTGACACTGAAGCTTTCTTT
CASSPPIRDRPDTEAFF
>TRBJ2-2|NA|TRBV27|NA
TGTGCCAGCATGGGGGGCACCGGGGAGCAGTTTTTT
CASMGGTGEQFF
>TRBJ2-2|NA|TRBV5-4|NA
TGTGCCAGCAGCACCGGGGAGGACACCGGGGAGCTGTTTTTT
CASSTGEDTGELFF
>TRBJ2-3|NA|TRBV28|few
TGTGCCAGCAGTCCCTGGCCCCCTTTCTACTCTAGCACAGATACGCAGTATTTT
CASSPWPPFYSSTDTQYF
>TRBJ2-3|TRBD2|TRBV29-1|few
TGCAGCGTTGGTGGGGAGGGAGCCAAGGCTCACACAGATACGCAGTATTTT
CSVGGEGAKAHTDTQYF